The next 5 T cell receptor beta chains were all read from a single sample in a study of shared T cell receptors in the human thymus. Using immunoSEQ multiplex PCR, the repertoire was profiled, and TCRdb retains in-frame clones only, with some absent. The sample carries 500,000 to 750,000 clones, around nine tenths recorded once. These data were likewise used in another study, on human thymus T cells.

The sample taken for sequencing was thymocytes. Receptors originate from a boy less than two years old with a congenital heart defect.

The chain carries TRBV21-1 and TRBJ1-2; the DNA was not compared with TRBD1, the D call given in the table. TRBV21-1 is labeled a pseudogene. This CDR3 has 16 residues. The CDR3 nucleotides are TGTGCCAGCAGCAAAAAAAGGGACAGTACTAACTATGGCTACACCTTC. The encoded protein is CASSKKRDSTNYGYTF.

The genes are TRBV9 and TRBJ2-1, with 7 bases matching TRBD1. The J segment lost 4 bases and the V segment lost 3 bases, leaving 10 bases of the junction unmatched. Germline CDR1 reads SGDLS; CDR2 reads YYNGEE. The CDR3 loop spans 16 amino acids. The CDR3 DNA reads TGTGCCAGCAGCGCCGAGGGACAGACCCCTTACAATGAGCAGTTCTTC. The encoded protein is CASSAEGQTPYNEQFF. The full variable domain, its missing parts supplied by reference TRBV9 and TRBJ2-1, is DSGVTQTPKHLITATGQRVTLRCSPRSGDLSVYWYQQSLDQGLQFLIQYYNGEERAKGNILERFSAQQFPDLHSELNLSSLELGDSALYFCASSAEGQTPYNEQFFGPGTRLTVL.

The chain couples TRBV6-5 to TRBJ2-3; D is ambiguous. Trimming shortened V by 7 bases and J by 6 bases, and 8 bases separated the two germline ends. This CDR3 is 11 amino acids long. Germline CDR1 reads MNHEY; CDR2 reads SVGAGI. CDR3 sequence reads: CASIWRDTQYF. Written as DNA, the CDR3 is TGTGCCAGCATTTGGCGGGATACGCAGTATTTT.

Only a few counts were recorded for this clone. The chain couples TRBV19 to TRBJ1-1; weak D call: TRBD1 (6 bases). This CDR3 has 15 residues. The germline CDR1 and CDR2 sequences are LNHDA and SQIVND (reference sequence). V was shortened by 8 bases and J by 3 bases, with 19 bases between the two germline ends. CDR3 nucleotide sequence: TGTGCCAGTGGGCCTCCACACAGGGTGGACACTGAAGCTTTCTTT. Translating gives CASGPPHRVDTEAFF.

V and J are TRBV5-4 and TRBJ2-5; 7 positions match TRBD2. With V trimmed by 0 bases and J by 4 bases, 6 bases remained unmatched. Germline V gene sequence: CDR1 SGHNT, CDR2 YYREEE (reference sequence). The CDR3 runs 15 residues. CDR3 in amino acids: CASSLGWGRGETQYF. The CDR3 bases are TGTGCCAGCAGCTTGGGTTGGGGGAGGGGAGAGACCCAGTACTTC.